The 10 T cell receptor beta chains given below trace back to one sample, sequenced in a study of shared clonotypes between healthy human individuals. Repertoires were generated with immunoSEQ multiplex PCR, while TCRdb's copy carries only in-frame clones and drops some. This table has some 240,000 clones, just over 65% appearing once. Input material: memory CD4+ T cells sorted from blood. The subset: CD45RA-negative fraction. The source is a man aged 30-40 years in good health.

The V gene is TRBV5-4, the J gene TRBJ2-7; TRBD2 agrees at 14 bases. The V gene end was trimmed by 4 bases and the J gene end by 4 bases; junction bases not matched to a gene: 7. Germline loops: CDR1 SGHNT, CDR2 YYREEE (reference sequence). The CDR3 runs 16 residues. CDR3 residues: CASSPGTSGSKYEQYF. Here the CDR3 DNA reads TGTGCCAGCAGCCCAGGGACTAGCGGGAGCAAGTACGAGCAGTACTTC.

The J gene is TRBJ1-1, the V gene TRBV18; D gene ambiguous. Between the trimmed V and J ends, which lost 5 bases and 2 bases, there was a span of 9 bases. This CDR3 is 13 amino acids long. Germline loops: CDR1 KGHSH, CDR2 LQKENI. CDR3 DNA sequence: TGTGCCAGCTCAGAGTTAGGCAACACTGAAGCTTTCTTT. Translation: CASSELGNTEAFF.

The CDR3 sequence: CASSTQGSVFAGELFF. CDR3 DNA sequence: TGCGCCAGCAGCACACAGGGTAGTGTATTCGCCGGGGAGCTGTTTTTT. J is TRBJ2-2 and V is TRBV5-1, with D tentatively TRBD1 (6 bases). This CDR3 has 16 amino acids. V shed 4 bases and J shed 6 bases, with 19 bases lying between them. Germline V CDR1 and CDR2: SGHRS, YFSETQ. Supplemented by reference TRBV5-1 and TRBJ2-2, the full variable domain reads KAGVTQTPRYLIKTRGQQVTLSCSPISGHRSVSWYQQTPGQGLQFLFEYFSETQRNKGNFPGRFSGRQFSNSRSEMNVSTLELGDSALYLCASSTQGSVFAGELFFGEGSRLTVL.

This clone was seen a handful of times. This rearrangement joins TRBV29-1 to TRBJ2-7, with 9 bases aligning to TRBD1. Germline CDR1 is SQVTM and CDR2 is ANQGSEA. V dropped 6 bases and J dropped 6; count of bases not matched to a gene: 9. This CDR3 region has 13 residues. The CDR3, as DNA: TGCAGCGTATCGGGACAGGGATCTCCCGAGCAGTACTTC. This encodes CSVSGQGSPEQYF.

The genes are TRBV28 and TRBJ1-2; TRBD1 agrees at 7 bases. The CDR3 runs 13 residues. V trimming: 6 bases; J trimming: 4 bases; junction bases outside the gene matches: 5. Per germline, CDR1 MDHEN and CDR2 SYDVKM. CDR3 residues: CASRGRQGYGYTF. CDR3 nucleotides: TGTGCCAGCAGGGGCAGACAGGGCTATGGCTACACCTTC.

This clone showed up many times. The genes are TRBV2 and TRBJ2-3; 11 bases agree with TRBD2. The CDR3 loop spans 17 amino acids. The V segment lost 5 bases and the J segment 1 base; nucleotides outside the gene matches: 8. CDR1 is SNHLY, CDR2 FYNNEI, per germline. The CDR3 sequence is CASSPGLAGAGTDTQYF. The CDR3 bases are TGTGCCAGCAGTCCAGGACTAGCGGGCGCAGGCACAGATACGCAGTATTTT.

This clone is a singleton in its sample. This chain joins TRBV6-5 and TRBJ1-4; weak D call: TRBD1 (5 bases). The CDR3 loop spans 13 amino acids. The V gene lost 8 bases and the J gene lost 7 bases, with 14 bases spanning the gap. Germline-derived CDR1 and CDR2 are MNHEY and SVGAGI. CDR3 in amino acids: CASRKGRVEKLFF. The CDR3 nucleotides read TGTGCCAGCCGAAAGGGGCGGGTTGAAAAACTGTTTTTT.

V usage is TRBV5-5 and J usage is TRBJ2-7; TRBD2 matches at 14 bases. The germline V gene encodes CDR1 SGHKS and CDR2 YYEKEE (reference sequence). Unmatched junction bases numbered 13, after V lost 7 bases and J lost 4 bases. This CDR3 spans 17 amino acids. The CDR3 DNA reads as TGTGCCAGCGTCCGTTCGGCAGGACTAGCGGGAGGTTACGAGCAGTACTTC. It yields the protein CASVRSAGLAGGYEQYF.

The rearrangement joins TRBV9 to TRBJ1-1, with D uncertain. Germline-derived CDR1 and CDR2 are SGDLS and YYNGEE. Trimming shortened V by 0 bases and J by 0 bases, and 9 bases separated the two germline ends. The CDR3 runs to 15 residues. The CDR3 loop reads CASSVGGVMNTEAFF. The CDR3 DNA is TGTGCCAGCAGCGTAGGCGGAGTAATGAACACTGAAGCTTTCTTT.

This sequence joins TRBV27 and TRBJ2-3; 9 bases are shared with TRBD2. The germline CDR1 and CDR2 sequences are MNHEY and SMNVEV (reference sequence). This CDR3 comprises 16 residues. The ends lost 6 bases at V and 2 bases at J; junction bases unmatched: 9. The chain's CDR3 is CASRNRLAVNTDTQYF. In nucleotides, the CDR3 is TGTGCCAGCAGGAATCGACTAGCGGTGAACACAGATACGCAGTATTTT.